Listed here are 27 T cell receptor beta chains from one sample, sequenced in a study of human CD8 memory T cell subsets. By UMI-labeled 5' RACE, the TCR beta libraries were made. TCRdb reprocessed the 5' RACE reads and keeps a single row for each CDR3 protein, giving no DNA. The record lists about 3,200 distinct CDR3 sequences, of which the ten most abundant hold around 33%. The sample was CD8+ T cells from PBMCs. These receptors all come from a human donor in good health.

J is TRBJ2-5 and V is TRBV12-3 or TRBV12-4; the D call of TRBD2 rests on TCRdb alone, since no DNA is present to check it. The CDR3 has 15 amino acids. The CDR3 protein is CASSVTSPYQETQYF.

This chain joins TRBV19 and TRBJ2-2; TCRdb picks TRBD2, but there is no DNA to check that call. From germline, CDR1 is LNHDA and CDR2 SQIVND (reference sequence). This CDR3 contains 15 residues. CDR3 protein: CAIKRGKGDAGELFF.

This chain uses TRBV28 with TRBJ2-6; TCRdb selects TRBD1, and the lack of DNA leaves this call unchecked. Germline V CDR1 and CDR2: MDHEN, SYDVKM. The CDR3 sequence is 14 residues long. The CDR3 spells CATYVGAGANVLTF. The variable domain in full, with the rest retrieved from reference TRBV28 and TRBJ2-6, is DVKVTQSSRYLVKRTGEKVFLECVQDMDHENMFWYRQDPGLGLRLIYFSYDVKMKEKGDIPEGYSVSREKKERFSLILESASTNQTSMYLCATYVGAGANVLTFGAGSRLTVL.

The chain uses TRBV18 and TRBJ2-7; TCRdb gives TRBD1 as the D gene, but with no DNA this cannot be confirmed. The CDR3 length is 16 residues. CDR1 is KGHSH and CDR2 is LQKENI in the germline V gene. The CDR3 loop reads CASSRAPGQGSHEQYF.

Measured by frequency, this clonotype is medium-sized. This chain joins TRBV20-1 and TRBJ2-3. The CDR3 spans 20 residues. The germline V gene encodes CDR1 DFQATT and CDR2 SNEGSKA (reference sequence). This chain's CDR3 is CSASGLGVTNLVKTTDTQYF.

This rearrangement joins TRBV3-1 to TRBJ1-5; TCRdb's assignment of TRBD1 cannot be checked, as there is no DNA. CDR3 size: 14 residues. CDR1 LGHDT and CDR2 YNNKEL come from the germline V gene (reference sequence). The CDR3 loop reads CASSFPGQGQPQHF.

Its frequency marks this clonotype as medium-sized. The CDR3 protein is CASERGYNSPLHF. V usage is TRBV28 and J usage is TRBJ1-6. Germline assignment: CDR1 MDHEN and CDR2 SYDVKM. CDR3 length equals 13 residues.

This clonotype ranks as medium-sized in terms of frequency. The rearrangement links TRBV14 to TRBJ2-7. Germline CDR1 is SGHDN and CDR2 is FVKESK. The CDR3 sequence is 12 residues long. CDR3 in amino acids: CASSQGWSEQYF.

The genes are TRBV6-6 and TRBJ2-2; TCRdb lists TRBD1, though no DNA is available to test this call. CDR3 length equals 17 residues. The germline gives CDR1 MNHNY, CDR2 SVGAGI (reference sequence). CDR3 residues: CASSHPDRGTNTGELFF.

This clonotype shows up as medium-sized (0.01 to 0.1%) by frequency. This CDR3 reads CASRGGNLHNEQFF. The chain links TRBV27 to TRBJ2-1. The CDR3 extends over 14 amino acids. Germline V CDR1 and CDR2: MNHEY, SMNVEV (reference sequence).

J is TRBJ2-7 and V is TRBV6-2 or TRBV6-3; TCRdb's D gene call, TRBD1, goes unchecked for lack of DNA. CDR3 size: 13 residues. Germline loops: CDR1 MNHEY, CDR2 SVGEGT. The CDR3 region is CASSYPDSHEQYF.

According to its frequency, this clonotype is medium-sized. The J gene is TRBJ2-3, the V gene TRBV7-6; without DNA, the TCRdb call of TRBD2 cannot be checked. The CDR3 length is 15 residues. Germline-derived CDR1 and CDR2 are SGHVS and FNYEAQ. The CDR3 protein is CASSPLGERSDTQYF.

The V gene is TRBV2, the J gene TRBJ2-7; TCRdb proposes TRBD1, but this gene call is untestable without DNA. There are 13 residues in the CDR3. Germline CDR1 SNHLY, CDR2 FYNNEI. The CDR3 spells CASTRSDSYEQYF.

Considering frequency, this clonotype is medium-sized. J is TRBJ1-6 and V is TRBV6-2 or TRBV6-3; TCRdb selects TRBD1, and the lack of DNA leaves this call unchecked. Per the germline V gene, CDR1 is MNHEY and CDR2 is SVGEGT. The CDR3 consists of 15 residues. This CDR3 reads CASSLGKGVNSPLHF.

V usage is TRBV18 and J usage is TRBJ2-3. The CDR3 length is 14 residues. The V gene's germline CDR1 is KGHSH and CDR2 LQKENI. The CDR3 protein is CASSPPADTDTQYF.

Judged by frequency, this clonotype is medium-sized. The chain links TRBV28 to TRBJ2-2; TCRdb gives TRBD1 as the D gene, but with no DNA this cannot be confirmed. Germline-derived CDR1 and CDR2 are MDHEN and SYDVKM. The CDR3 is 15 residues long. The CDR3 protein is CASRPDREGTGELFF.

The chain has TRBV4-3 and TRBJ1-4. This CDR3 has 15 amino acids. Germline CDR1 reads LGHNA; CDR2 reads YSLEER. Here the CDR3 reads CASSQDLGLSEKLFF.

This clonotype registers medium-sized by frequency. V is TRBV7-9 and J is TRBJ2-3. Germline CDR1 and CDR2: SEHNR and FQNEAQ (reference sequence). The CDR3 runs 15 residues. CDR3 loop: CASSSPSGGRDTQYF.

The chain couples TRBV6-4 to TRBJ2-3; TCRdb's assignment of TRBD1 cannot be checked, as there is no DNA. CDR1 is MRHNA, CDR2 SNTAGT, per germline. The CDR3 totals 13 residues. CDR3: CASSPGSTDTQYF.

This sequence joins TRBV2 and TRBJ1-1. The CDR3 runs 13 residues. The germline V gene encodes CDR1 SNHLY and CDR2 FYNNEI. The CDR3 sequence is CASSDFDTPEAFF.

V and J are TRBV21-1 and TRBJ2-4; TCRdb reports TRBD1, a call that lacks DNA to check it against. TRBV21-1 corresponds to a pseudogene. The CDR3 extends over 13 amino acids. The CDR3 spells CASSKARPRVQYF.

This rearrangement joins TRBV2 to TRBJ2-1; TCRdb reports TRBD2, a call that lacks DNA to check it against. CDR1 and CDR2 from the germline V gene are SNHLY and FYNNEI. The length of the CDR3 is 13 residues. This CDR3 reads CAGLPGVYNEQFF.

CDR3: CAWSALGSPLHF. The V gene is TRBV30, the J gene TRBJ1-6. The V gene's germline CDR1 is GTSNPN and CDR2 SVGIG (reference sequence). The CDR3 spans 12 residues.

The chain's CDR3 is CASSDGEGGDEQFF. The chain uses TRBV6-4 and TRBJ2-1; TCRdb lists TRBD2, though no DNA is available to test this call. The CDR3 is 14 amino acids. Germline CDR1 is MRHNA and CDR2 is SNTAGT.

Judged by frequency, this clonotype is medium-sized. The rearrangement links TRBV28 to TRBJ2-1; there is no DNA to check the TCRdb D call of TRBD2. The CDR3 length is 15 residues. Germline V gives CDR1 MDHEN, CDR2 SYDVKM. CDR3 amino acids: CASSPSGFDYNEQFF.

This clonotype is classed as medium-sized by frequency. This chain links TRBV6-1 with TRBJ1-1; the TCRdb D gene call, TRBD1, has no DNA to confirm it. The CDR3 has 16 amino acids. CDR1 is MNHNS, CDR2 SASEGT, per germline. The CDR3 loop reads CASSDFWARSVTEAFF.

This sequence joins TRBV2 and TRBJ1-2; no DNA is available, so the TRBD1 call from TCRdb remains unchecked. The CDR3 runs to 16 residues. The V gene's germline CDR1 is SNHLY and CDR2 FYNNEI. CDR3 amino acids: CASSFGTDLKNYGYTF.